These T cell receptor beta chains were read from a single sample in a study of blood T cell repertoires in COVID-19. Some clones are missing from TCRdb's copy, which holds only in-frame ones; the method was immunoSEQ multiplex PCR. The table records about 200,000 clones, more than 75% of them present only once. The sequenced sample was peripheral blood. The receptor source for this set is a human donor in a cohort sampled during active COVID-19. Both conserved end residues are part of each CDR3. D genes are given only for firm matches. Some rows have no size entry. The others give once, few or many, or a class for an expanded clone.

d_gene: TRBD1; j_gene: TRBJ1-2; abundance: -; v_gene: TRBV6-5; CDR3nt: TGTGCCAGCAGGGTGACAGGGAACAACTATGGCTACACCTTC; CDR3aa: CASRVTGNNYGYTF
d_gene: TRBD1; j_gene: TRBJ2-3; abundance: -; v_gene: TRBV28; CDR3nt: TGTGCCAGCACCCCCGGGACAGCCACAGATACGCAGTATTTT; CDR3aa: CASTPGTATDTQYF
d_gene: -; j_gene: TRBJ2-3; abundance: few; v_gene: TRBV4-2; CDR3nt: TGTGCCAGCAGCCAAGACGAGGGCAGAGATACGCAGTATTTT; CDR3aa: CASSQDEGRDTQYF
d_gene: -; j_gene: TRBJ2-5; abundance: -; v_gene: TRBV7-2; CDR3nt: TGTGCCAGCAGCCCCTTTATCGGGACACCAGAGACCCAGTACTTC; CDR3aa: CASSPFIGTPETQYF
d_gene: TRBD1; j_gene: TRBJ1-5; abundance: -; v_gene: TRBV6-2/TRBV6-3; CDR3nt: TGTGCCAGCAGCTGGGGGACAGACAGCAATCAGCCCCAGCATTTT; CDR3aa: CASSWGTDSNQPQHF
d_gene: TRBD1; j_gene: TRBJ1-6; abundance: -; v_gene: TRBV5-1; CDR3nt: TGCGCCAGCAGCTTGGCGGGGACAGGGGATCAATCACCCCTCCACTTT; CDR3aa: CASSLAGTGDQSPLHF
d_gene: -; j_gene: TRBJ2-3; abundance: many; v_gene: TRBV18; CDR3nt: TGTGCCAGCTCACCCCTCGGAACGGGAATTCCCACAGATACGCAGTATTTT; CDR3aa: CASSPLGTGIPTDTQYF
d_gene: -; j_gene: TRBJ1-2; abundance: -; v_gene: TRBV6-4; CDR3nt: TGTGCCAGCATCGGAGTGGAGTTGCCTTACCACCACCCTAACTATGGCTACACCTTC; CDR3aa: CASIGVELPYHHPNYGYTF
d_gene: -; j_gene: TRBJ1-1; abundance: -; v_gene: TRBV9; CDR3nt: TGTGCCAGCAGCGAGACAGGGAACACTGAAGCTTTCTTT; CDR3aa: CASSETGNTEAFF
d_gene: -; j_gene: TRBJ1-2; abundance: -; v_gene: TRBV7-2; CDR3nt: TGTGCCAGCAGCCCCGCAGCGGGACGGATCTATGGCTACACCTTC; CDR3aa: CASSPAAGRIYGYTF
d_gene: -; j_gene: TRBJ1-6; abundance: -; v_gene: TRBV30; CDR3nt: TGTGCCTGGAGCGGGGGGGCTGATAATTCACCCCTCCACTTT; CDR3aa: CAWSGGADNSPLHF
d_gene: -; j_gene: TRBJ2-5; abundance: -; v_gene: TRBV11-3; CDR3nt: TGTGCCAGCAGCTTAGGACAGTTAGAGACCCAGTACTTC; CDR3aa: CASSLGQLETQYF
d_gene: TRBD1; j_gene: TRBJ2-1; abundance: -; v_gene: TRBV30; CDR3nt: TGTGCCTGGTGGGGTCAGGGGACAGGGGGGCACAATGAGCAGTTCTTC; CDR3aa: CAWWGQGTGGHNEQFF
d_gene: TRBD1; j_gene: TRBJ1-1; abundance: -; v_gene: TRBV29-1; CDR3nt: TGCAGCGGGATAGGTGACAGGGGGAACACTGAAGCTTTCTTT; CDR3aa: CSGIGDRGNTEAFF
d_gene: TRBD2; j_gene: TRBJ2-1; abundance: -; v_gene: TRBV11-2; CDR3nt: TGTGCCAGCAGCTTAGCAGGAGGGAGGGCCTACAATGAGCAGTTCTTC; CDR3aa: CASSLAGGRAYNEQFF
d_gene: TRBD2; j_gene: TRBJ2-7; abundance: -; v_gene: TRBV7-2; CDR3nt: TGTGCCAGCAGCGCCGGGACTAGCTACGAGCAGTACTTC; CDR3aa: CASSAGTSYEQYF
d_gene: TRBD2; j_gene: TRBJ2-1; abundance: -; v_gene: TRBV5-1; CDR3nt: TGCGCCAGCAGCTTGAGCGGGACCCGGTCGGATGAGCAGTTCTTC; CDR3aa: CASSLSGTRSDEQFF
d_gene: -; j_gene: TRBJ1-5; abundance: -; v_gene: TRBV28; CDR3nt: TGTGCCAGCAGTTTAGGGCAGGGTAGCAATCAGCCCCAGCATTTT; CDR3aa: CASSLGQGSNQPQHF
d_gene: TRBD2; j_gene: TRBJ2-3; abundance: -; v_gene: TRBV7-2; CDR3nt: TGTGCCAGCAGCTTGACCACTAGCGGGGGTCCAGATACGCAGTATTTT; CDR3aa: CASSLTTSGGPDTQYF
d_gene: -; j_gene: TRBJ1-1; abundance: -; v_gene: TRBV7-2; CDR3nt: TGTGCCAGCAGCTTAGACAGAAACACTGAAGCTTTCTTT; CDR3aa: CASSLDRNTEAFF
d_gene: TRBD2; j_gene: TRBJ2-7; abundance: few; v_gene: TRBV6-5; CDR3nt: TGTGCCAGCAGTTACCTACAGCGGGAATACTTC; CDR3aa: CASSYLQREYF
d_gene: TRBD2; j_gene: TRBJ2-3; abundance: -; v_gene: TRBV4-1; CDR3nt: TGCGCCAGCAGCCCTACCGGGACTAGACCGCGGCGCACAGATACGCAGTATTTT; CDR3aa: CASSPTGTRPRRTDTQYF
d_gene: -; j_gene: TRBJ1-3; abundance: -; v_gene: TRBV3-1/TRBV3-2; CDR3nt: TGTGCCAGCAGCCAGGAACAGGGTTTGGGAGGAAACACCATATATTTT; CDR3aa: CASSQEQGLGGNTIYF
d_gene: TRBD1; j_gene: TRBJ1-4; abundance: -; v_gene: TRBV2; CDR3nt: TGTGCCAGCAGGGGGACAGTAGGAGGTGAAAAACTGTTTTTT; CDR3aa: CASRGTVGGEKLFF
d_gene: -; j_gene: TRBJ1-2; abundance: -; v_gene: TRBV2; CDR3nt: TGTGCCAGCAGTGGCAGGGTCTATGGCTACACCTTC; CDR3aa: CASSGRVYGYTF
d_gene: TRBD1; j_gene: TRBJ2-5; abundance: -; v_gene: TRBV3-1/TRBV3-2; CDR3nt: TGTGCCAGCAGCAGTGCCGGGACAGGGGGCTCAGAGACCCAGTACTTC; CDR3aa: CASSSAGTGGSETQYF
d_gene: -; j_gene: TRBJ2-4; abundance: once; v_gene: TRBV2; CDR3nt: TGTGCCAGCAGTTTACAGGGAGCCAAAAACATTCAGTACTTC; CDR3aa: CASSLQGAKNIQYF
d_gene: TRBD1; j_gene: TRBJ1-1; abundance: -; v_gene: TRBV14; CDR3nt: TGTGCCAGCAGCCCCGGGACAGGGGGTAACACTGAAGCTTTCTTT; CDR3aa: CASSPGTGGNTEAFF
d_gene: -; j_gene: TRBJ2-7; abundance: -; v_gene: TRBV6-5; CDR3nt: TGTGCCAGCAGAGCCTTACAAGGGGTAGGAGAGCAGTACTTC; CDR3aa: CASRALQGVGEQYF
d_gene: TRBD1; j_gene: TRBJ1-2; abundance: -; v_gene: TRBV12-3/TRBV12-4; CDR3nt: TGTGCCAGCAGCAAAGGACAGGGCGATGGCTACACCTTC; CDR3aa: CASSKGQGDGYTF
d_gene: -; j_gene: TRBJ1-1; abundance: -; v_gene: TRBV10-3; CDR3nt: TGTGCCATCAGTGAGTCAGGCAGGTTCATGAACACTGAAGCTTTCTTT; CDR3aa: CAISESGRFMNTEAFF
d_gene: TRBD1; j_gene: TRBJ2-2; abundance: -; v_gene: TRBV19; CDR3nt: TGTGCCAGTAGGAACAGGGGGCGCGAATTCGGGGAGCTGTTTTTT; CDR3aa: CASRNRGREFGELFF
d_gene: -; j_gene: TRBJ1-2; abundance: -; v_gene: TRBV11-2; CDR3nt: TGTGCCAGCGGCCCAGGGATAGTCGACTATGGCTACACCTTC; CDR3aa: CASGPGIVDYGYTF
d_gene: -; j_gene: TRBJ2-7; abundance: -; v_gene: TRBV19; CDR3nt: TGTGCCAGTAGTAGGTTGGAGGGGTACGAGCAGTACTTC; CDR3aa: CASSRLEGYEQYF
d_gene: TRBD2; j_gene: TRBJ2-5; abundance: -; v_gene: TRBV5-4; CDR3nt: TGTGCCAGCAGCTCCAAGCGGGGTCAAGAGACCCAGTACTTC; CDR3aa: CASSSKRGQETQYF
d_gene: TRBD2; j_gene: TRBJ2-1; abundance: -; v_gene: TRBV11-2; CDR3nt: TGTGCCAGCAGCTTCGGTCCAGAAGCGGGGGAAGAGCAGTTCTTC; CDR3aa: CASSFGPEAGEEQFF
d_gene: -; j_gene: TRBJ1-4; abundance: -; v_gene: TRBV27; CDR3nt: TGTGCCAGCAGTCAAGCTCAGGGCCTTAATGAAAAACTGTTTTTT; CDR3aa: CASSQAQGLNEKLFF